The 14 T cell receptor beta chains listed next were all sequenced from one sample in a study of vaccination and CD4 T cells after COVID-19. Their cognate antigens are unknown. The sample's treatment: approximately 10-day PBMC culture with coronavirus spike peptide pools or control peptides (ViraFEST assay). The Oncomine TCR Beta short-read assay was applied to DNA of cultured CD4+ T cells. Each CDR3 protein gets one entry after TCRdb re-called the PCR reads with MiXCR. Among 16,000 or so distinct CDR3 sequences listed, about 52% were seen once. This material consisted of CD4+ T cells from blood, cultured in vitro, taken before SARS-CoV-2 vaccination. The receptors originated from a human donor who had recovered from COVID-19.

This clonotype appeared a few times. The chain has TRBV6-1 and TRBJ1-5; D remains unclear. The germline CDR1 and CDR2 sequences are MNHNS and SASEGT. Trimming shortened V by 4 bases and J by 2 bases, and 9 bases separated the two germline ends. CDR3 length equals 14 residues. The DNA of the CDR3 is TGTGCCAGCAGTGGCCTTGGGGGCAATCAGCCCCAGCATTTT. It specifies CASSGLGGNQPQHF.

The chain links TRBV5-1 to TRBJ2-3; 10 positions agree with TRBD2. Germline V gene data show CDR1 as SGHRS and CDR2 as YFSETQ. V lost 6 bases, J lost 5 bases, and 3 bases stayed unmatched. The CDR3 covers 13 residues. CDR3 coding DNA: TGCGCCAGCACCTCTAGCGGGGGAGATACGCAGTATTTT. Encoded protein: CASTSSGGDTQYF.

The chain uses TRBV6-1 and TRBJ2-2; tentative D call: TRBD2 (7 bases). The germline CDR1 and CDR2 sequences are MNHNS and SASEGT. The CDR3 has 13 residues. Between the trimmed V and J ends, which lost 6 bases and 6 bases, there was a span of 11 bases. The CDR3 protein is CASRKGGAGELFF. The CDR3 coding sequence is TGTGCCAGCAGGAAGGGGGGGGCCGGGGAGCTGTTTTTT.

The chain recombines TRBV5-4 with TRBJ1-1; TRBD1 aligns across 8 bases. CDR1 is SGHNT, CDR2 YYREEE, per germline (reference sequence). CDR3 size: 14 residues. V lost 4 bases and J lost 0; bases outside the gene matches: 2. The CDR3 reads CASSPQGVNTEAFF. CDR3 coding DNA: TGTGCCAGCAGCCCACAGGGGGTGAACACTGAAGCTTTCTTT.

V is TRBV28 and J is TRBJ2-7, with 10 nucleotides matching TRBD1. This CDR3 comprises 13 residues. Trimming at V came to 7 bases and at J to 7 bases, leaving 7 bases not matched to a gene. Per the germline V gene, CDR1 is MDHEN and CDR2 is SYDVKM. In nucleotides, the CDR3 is TGTGCCAGCACCACGCGACAGGGGGCGGAGCAGTACTTC. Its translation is CASTTRQGAEQYF.

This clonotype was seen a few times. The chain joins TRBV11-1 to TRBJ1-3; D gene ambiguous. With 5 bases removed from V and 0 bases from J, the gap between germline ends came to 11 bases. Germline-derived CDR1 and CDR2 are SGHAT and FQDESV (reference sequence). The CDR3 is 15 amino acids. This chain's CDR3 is CASSKDTVSGNTIYF. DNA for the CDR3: TGTGCCAGCAGCAAAGACACCGTCTCTGGAAACACCATATATTTT.

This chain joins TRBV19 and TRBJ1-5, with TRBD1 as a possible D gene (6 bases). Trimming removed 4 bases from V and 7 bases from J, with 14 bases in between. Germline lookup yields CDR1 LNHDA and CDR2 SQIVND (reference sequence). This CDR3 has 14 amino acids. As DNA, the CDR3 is TGTGCCAGTAGTAAACAGGGATCCGGCCAGCCCCAGCATTTT. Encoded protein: CASSKQGSGQPQHF.

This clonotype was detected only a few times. The CDR3 coding sequence is TGCAGTGTCACGGACAGGGGGGGAAACACCATATATTTT. It yields the protein CSVTDRGGNTIYF. This chain links TRBV20-1 with TRBJ1-3, with 10 bases matching TRBD1. The V segment lost 7 bases and the J segment 4 bases; nucleotides outside the gene matches: 4. The CDR3 consists of 13 residues. Germline loops: CDR1 DFQATT, CDR2 SNEGSKA (reference sequence).

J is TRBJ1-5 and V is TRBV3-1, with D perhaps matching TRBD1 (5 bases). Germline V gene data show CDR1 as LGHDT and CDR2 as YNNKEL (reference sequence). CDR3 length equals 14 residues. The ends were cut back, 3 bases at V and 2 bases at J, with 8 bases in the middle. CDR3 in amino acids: CASSQGGGNQPQHF. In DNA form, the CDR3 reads TGTGCCAGCAGCCAGGGGGGGGGCAATCAGCCCCAGCATTTT.

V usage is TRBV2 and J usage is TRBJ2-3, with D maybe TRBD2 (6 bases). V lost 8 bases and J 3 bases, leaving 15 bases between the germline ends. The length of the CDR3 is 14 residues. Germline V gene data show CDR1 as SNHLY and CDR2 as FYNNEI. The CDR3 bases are TGTGCCAGCCATATAGGGAGGAGTACAGATACGCAGTATTTT. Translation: CASHIGRSTDTQYF.

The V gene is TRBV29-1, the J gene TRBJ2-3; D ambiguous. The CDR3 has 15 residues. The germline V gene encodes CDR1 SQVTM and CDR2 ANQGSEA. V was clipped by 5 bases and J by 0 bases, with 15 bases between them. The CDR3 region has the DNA TGCAGCGTTCACTTCAGTAACTCTAGCACAGATACGCAGTATTTT. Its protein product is CSVHFSNSSTDTQYF.

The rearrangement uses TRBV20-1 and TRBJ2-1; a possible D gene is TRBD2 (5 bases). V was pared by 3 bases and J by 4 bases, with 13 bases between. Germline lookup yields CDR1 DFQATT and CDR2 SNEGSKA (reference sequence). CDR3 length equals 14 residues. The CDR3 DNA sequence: TGCAGTGCTAGGTTCTTTGGAGGATACAATGAGCAGTTCTTC. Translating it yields CSARFFGGYNEQFF.

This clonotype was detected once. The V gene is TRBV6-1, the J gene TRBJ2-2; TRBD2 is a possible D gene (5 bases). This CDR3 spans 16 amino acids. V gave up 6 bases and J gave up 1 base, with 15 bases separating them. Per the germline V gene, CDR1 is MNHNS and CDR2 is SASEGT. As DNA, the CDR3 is TGTGCCAGCAGCCGAGGGATAGCGATGAACACCGGGGAGCTGTTTTTT. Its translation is CASSRGIAMNTGELFF.

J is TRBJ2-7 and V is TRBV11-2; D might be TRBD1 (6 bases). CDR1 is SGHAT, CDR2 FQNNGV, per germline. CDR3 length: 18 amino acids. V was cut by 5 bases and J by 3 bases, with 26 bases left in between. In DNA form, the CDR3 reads TGTGCCAGCAGCCCCTATCCATACCTGCCCGGGACAAACTACGAGCAGTACTTC. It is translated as CASSPYPYLPGTNYEQYF.